A selection of T cell receptor beta chains follows, all from one sample in a study of molecular identifiers for immune sequencing clone quantification. TCRdb ran MiXCR on the PCR reads and lists one entry per CDR3 protein. The sample consists of about 36,000 distinct CDR3 sequences, approximately 17% of them appearing once. The specimen was naive CD8+ T cells from blood, with Jurkat cell RNA spiked in. These receptors all stem from a human donor in good health. Some libraries in this study had Jurkat cell RNA spiked in. Both conserved end residues are part of each CDR3. Each record gives: J gene, clone size, D gene, V gene, CDR3 protein. D genes are given only for firm matches. Some rows have no size entry. The others give once, few or many, or a class for an expanded clone.

J gene: TRBJ2-3; clone size: many; D gene: TRBD1; V gene: TRBV19; CDR3 protein: CASSILTGGRDTQYF
J gene: TRBJ2-5; clone size: many; D gene: NA; V gene: TRBV13; CDR3 protein: CASSSEGRDQETQYF
J gene: TRBJ1-6; clone size: many; D gene: NA; V gene: TRBV6-4; CDR3 protein: CASKGPGHSPLHF
J gene: TRBJ2-7; clone size: NA; D gene: TRBD1; V gene: TRBV5-5; CDR3 protein: CASSPPTGNYEQYF
J gene: TRBJ2-7; clone size: NA; D gene: TRBD2; V gene: TRBV27; CDR3 protein: CASSLLAAGEQYF
J gene: TRBJ2-7; clone size: many; D gene: NA; V gene: TRBV3-1; CDR3 protein: CASSQEQASYEQYF
J gene: TRBJ2-5; clone size: many; D gene: NA; V gene: TRBV2; CDR3 protein: CATQSWGETQYF
J gene: TRBJ2-2; clone size: NA; D gene: TRBD1; V gene: TRBV7-6; CDR3 protein: CASSPGTGWIGELFF
J gene: TRBJ1-5; clone size: NA; D gene: NA; V gene: TRBV5-1; CDR3 protein: CASSSSPGQPQHF
J gene: TRBJ2-7; clone size: many; D gene: TRBD1; V gene: TRBV4-1; CDR3 protein: CASSQDPMGQGGVYEQYF
J gene: TRBJ2-3; clone size: few; D gene: NA; V gene: TRBV20-1; CDR3 protein: CSVSTGEINTQYF
J gene: TRBJ2-7; clone size: NA; D gene: NA; V gene: TRBV4-1; CDR3 protein: CASSQDPGAGNEQYF
J gene: TRBJ2-7; clone size: many; D gene: TRBD1; V gene: TRBV7-6; CDR3 protein: CASSYGDSSVPYEQYF
J gene: TRBJ2-1; clone size: many; D gene: NA; V gene: TRBV7-9; CDR3 protein: CASSRPGDWGQQFF
J gene: TRBJ2-7; clone size: NA; D gene: NA; V gene: TRBV28; CDR3 protein: CASRTKESPFSYEQYF
J gene: TRBJ1-1; clone size: many; D gene: NA; V gene: TRBV29-1; CDR3 protein: CSVEVDWNTEAFF
J gene: TRBJ1-1; clone size: many; D gene: NA; V gene: TRBV20-1; CDR3 protein: CSARDHNTEAFF
J gene: TRBJ2-1; clone size: many; D gene: NA; V gene: TRBV12-3/TRBV12-4; CDR3 protein: CASSRIGGSAAYNEQFF
J gene: TRBJ2-4; clone size: NA; D gene: NA; V gene: TRBV19; CDR3 protein: CAGMVAALAKNIQYF
J gene: TRBJ2-1; clone size: many; D gene: NA; V gene: TRBV24-1; CDR3 protein: CATSDFGPSSYNEQFF
J gene: TRBJ2-7; clone size: many; D gene: NA; V gene: TRBV7-3; CDR3 protein: CASSDGPYGEQYF
J gene: TRBJ2-1; clone size: NA; D gene: TRBD1; V gene: TRBV29-1; CDR3 protein: CSVTGTVSYNEQFF
J gene: TRBJ1-2; clone size: NA; D gene: NA; V gene: TRBV7-9; CDR3 protein: CASSRGTNYGYTF
J gene: TRBJ2-3; clone size: NA; D gene: NA; V gene: TRBV4-3; CDR3 protein: CASSPKGPRTDTQYF
J gene: TRBJ2-5; clone size: NA; D gene: NA; V gene: TRBV4-1; CDR3 protein: CASNQVRSGETQYF
J gene: TRBJ2-1; clone size: many; D gene: TRBD2; V gene: TRBV7-2; CDR3 protein: CASSLGTSGHNEQFF
J gene: TRBJ2-4; clone size: NA; D gene: TRBD1; V gene: TRBV10-3; CDR3 protein: CAISEEDRVAIQYF
J gene: TRBJ2-7; clone size: NA; D gene: TRBD1; V gene: TRBV5-6; CDR3 protein: CASNFGTGASYEQYF
J gene: TRBJ2-5; clone size: NA; D gene: NA; V gene: TRBV28; CDR3 protein: CASSPLWPRETQYF
J gene: TRBJ2-7; clone size: many; D gene: TRBD2; V gene: TRBV28; CDR3 protein: CASSPGLAGSYEQYF
J gene: TRBJ2-4; clone size: many; D gene: NA; V gene: TRBV7-9; CDR3 protein: CASSLTPGLTKNIQYF
J gene: TRBJ2-7; clone size: few; D gene: TRBD1; V gene: TRBV28; CDR3 protein: CASTSRDRGPGEQYF
J gene: TRBJ2-5; clone size: many; D gene: NA; V gene: TRBV28; CDR3 protein: CASINQGRETQYF
J gene: TRBJ2-7; clone size: many; D gene: TRBD1; V gene: TRBV4-2; CDR3 protein: CASSQVQGAAYEQYF
J gene: TRBJ2-7; clone size: many; D gene: TRBD2; V gene: TRBV20-1; CDR3 protein: CSARSPSGSLRSYEQYF
J gene: TRBJ2-5; clone size: few; D gene: NA; V gene: TRBV10-3; CDR3 protein: CAISESGTGRGETQYF
J gene: TRBJ2-6; clone size: many; D gene: NA; V gene: TRBV29-1; CDR3 protein: CSAAAGANVLTF
J gene: TRBJ2-1; clone size: many; D gene: NA; V gene: TRBV10-3; CDR3 protein: CAISDVSYNEQFF
J gene: TRBJ2-1; clone size: many; D gene: TRBD2; V gene: TRBV28; CDR3 protein: CASSRGLAGNNEQFF
J gene: TRBJ2-5; clone size: many; D gene: TRBD1; V gene: TRBV13; CDR3 protein: CASSTPGQSAETQYF